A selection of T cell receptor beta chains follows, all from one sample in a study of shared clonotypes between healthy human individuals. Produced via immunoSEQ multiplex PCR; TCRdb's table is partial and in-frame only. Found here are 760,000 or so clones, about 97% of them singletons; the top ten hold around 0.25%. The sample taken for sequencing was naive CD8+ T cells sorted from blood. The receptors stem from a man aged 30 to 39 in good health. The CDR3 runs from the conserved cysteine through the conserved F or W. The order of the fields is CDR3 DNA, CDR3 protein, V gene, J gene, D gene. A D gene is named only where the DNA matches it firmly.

CDR3nt: TGTGCCAGCAGCCAGTACGGACAGGGACATCAGCCCCAGCATTTT
CDR3aa: CASSQYGQGHQPQHF
v_gene: TRBV7-6
j_gene: TRBJ1-5
d_gene: TRBD1

CDR3nt: TGTGCCTGTACCCCGGGACAGACGAATCAGCCCCAGCATTTT
CDR3aa: CACTPGQTNQPQHF
v_gene: TRBV30
j_gene: TRBJ1-5
d_gene: TRBD1

CDR3nt: TGTGCCAGCAAATCTAGAGTAGGGGGTCAGCCCCAGCATTTT
CDR3aa: CASKSRVGGQPQHF
v_gene: TRBV28
j_gene: TRBJ1-5
d_gene: NA

CDR3nt: TGTGCCTGGACTGGAGGGACAGGGGGCTTATCCCCTACTTGGGCAGATACGCAGTATTTT
CDR3aa: CAWTGGTGGLSPTWADTQYF
v_gene: TRBV30
j_gene: TRBJ2-3
d_gene: TRBD1

CDR3nt: TGCAGCGTTGTAGGCAGGGATGGCTACACCTTC
CDR3aa: CSVVGRDGYTF
v_gene: TRBV29-1
j_gene: TRBJ1-2
d_gene: NA

CDR3nt: TGCGCCAGCAGTGAGTCGTTGTTGTATGCTGGGGCCAACGTCCTGACTTTC
CDR3aa: CASSESLLYAGANVLTF
v_gene: TRBV10-2
j_gene: TRBJ2-6
d_gene: NA

CDR3nt: TGTGCCAGCAGTCTCCACGGACAGGGGTTTCTCTCTGGGGCCAACGTCCTGACTTTC
CDR3aa: CASSLHGQGFLSGANVLTF
v_gene: TRBV28
j_gene: TRBJ2-6
d_gene: TRBD1

CDR3nt: TGCAGCGTTGAAGAAGTGGCTAGCGGGAGCACTAGCACAGATACGCAGTATTTT
CDR3aa: CSVEEVASGSTSTDTQYF
v_gene: TRBV29-1
j_gene: TRBJ2-3
d_gene: TRBD2

CDR3nt: TGTGCCAGCAGTTTAACGACAGGGGCCCCCTACGAGCAGTACTTC
CDR3aa: CASSLTTGAPYEQYF
v_gene: TRBV6-5
j_gene: TRBJ2-7
d_gene: TRBD1

CDR3nt: TGTGCCAGCAGTGAATTTGGCGGATACACTGAAGCTTTCTTT
CDR3aa: CASSEFGGYTEAFF
v_gene: TRBV25-1
j_gene: TRBJ1-1
d_gene: NA

CDR3nt: TGTGCCAGCAGCTTGGGACTAGGGGGAGCGTCCTACAATGAGCAGTTCTTC
CDR3aa: CASSLGLGGASYNEQFF
v_gene: TRBV5-4
j_gene: TRBJ2-1
d_gene: NA

CDR3nt: TGTGCCAGCAGCCCCCTCAGGGGTAGCTACGAGCAGTACTTC
CDR3aa: CASSPLRGSYEQYF
v_gene: TRBV7-6
j_gene: TRBJ2-7
d_gene: NA

CDR3nt: TGCGCCAGCAGTGGGGGCACGAGTTACGAGCAGTACTTC
CDR3aa: CASSGGTSYEQYF
v_gene: TRBV10-2
j_gene: TRBJ2-7
d_gene: NA

CDR3nt: TGCGCCAGCAGCCCCGATCGGACTAGCGGAATCTACGAGCAGTACTTC
CDR3aa: CASSPDRTSGIYEQYF
v_gene: TRBV4-1
j_gene: TRBJ2-7
d_gene: TRBD2